Shown below are 13 T cell receptor beta chains from a single sample sequenced in a study of cytomegalovirus exposure and HLA in healthy donors. PCR involved 60 Vbeta and 13 Jbeta primers. Assay: immunoSEQ multiplex PCR; the TCRdb copy retains only in-frame clones and omits some. The data contain fewer than 150,000 clones, roughly 70% of them singletons. Sequenced input: PBMCs. These receptors were taken from a man aged 35-49 years in good health and CMV-seronegative.

V gene TRBV30 combines with J gene TRBJ2-7, with TRBD1 matching over 10 bases. CDR3 length: 13 amino acids. The J segment lost 5 bases and the V segment lost 8 bases, leaving 9 bases of the junction unmatched. Germline V gene sequence: CDR1 GTSNPN, CDR2 SVGIG (reference sequence). The DNA for the CDR3 is TGTGCCGGGCAAGGACAGGGGGTAAACGAGCAGTACTTC. Amino acids: CAGQGQGVNEQYF.

This clone was found a few times. This chain joins TRBV13 and TRBJ2-7, with 8 bases fitting TRBD1. The CDR3 is 13 amino acids. Germline CDR1 reads PRHDT; CDR2 reads FYEKMQ (reference sequence). V was clipped by 5 bases and J by 6 bases; unmatched bases: 6. CDR3 protein: CASSKGQGGEQYF. The CDR3 coding sequence is TGTGCCAGCAGCAAAGGACAGGGAGGCGAGCAGTACTTC.

This clone came up a few times. The genes are TRBV19 and TRBJ1-5; possible D gene TRBD1, 6 bases. CDR1 and CDR2 (germline): LNHDA, SQIVND (reference sequence). V gave up 1 base and J gave up 0 bases, with 7 bases separating them. The CDR3 runs 15 residues. CDR3 region: CASSIGTVSNQPQHF. CDR3 bases: TGTGCCAGTAGTATAGGGACAGTTAGCAATCAGCCCCAGCATTTT.

This clone was picked up a small number of times. DNA of the CDR3: TGTGCCAGCAGCACCGGGACAAATACCTACGAGCAGTACTTC. Its protein is CASSTGTNTYEQYF. The chain joins TRBV9 to TRBJ2-7, with a possible D match to TRBD1 (6 bases). The CDR3 length is 14 residues. Per germline, CDR1 SGDLS and CDR2 YYNGEE. V shed 4 bases and J shed 2 bases, with 13 bases lying between them.

In this sample, this clone turned up a few times. J is TRBJ2-5 and V is TRBV11-3; D not resolved. This CDR3 has 12 amino acids. Deletions cut 5 bases from V and 0 bases from J, with 4 bases between. CDR1 and CDR2 from the germline V gene are SGHNT and YENEEA. The CDR3 reads CASSPYQETQYF. CDR3 DNA sequence: TGTGCCAGCAGCCCGTACCAAGAGACCCAGTACTTC.

The chain employs TRBV28 and TRBJ2-2; TRBD1 aligns across 8 bases. The CDR3 extends over 16 amino acids. V lost 3 bases to trimming and J lost 8 bases; unmatched junction nucleotides: 11. Germline-derived CDR1 and CDR2 are MDHEN and SYDVKM. In DNA, the CDR3 is TGTGCCAGCAGTTTCCTGGGGCAGGGGGCGCGGGGGGAGCTGTTTTTT. As protein: CASSFLGQGARGELFF.

V and J are TRBV18 and TRBJ2-7; D gene ambiguous. Germline lookup yields CDR1 KGHSH and CDR2 LQKENI. V was clipped by 2 bases and J by 2 bases, with 10 bases between them. The CDR3 has 14 residues. The CDR3 bases are TGTGCCAGCTCACCAGTTCCAGGTCCCTACGAGCAGTACTTC. Its protein is CASSPVPGPYEQYF.

The chain is built from TRBV7-9 and TRBJ2-1; a weak D match, TRBD2 (5 bases). V lost 8 bases and J lost 5, with 13 bases in between. This CDR3 region has 13 residues. CDR1 and CDR2 (germline): SEHNR, FQNEAQ (reference sequence). The CDR3 sequence: CASGGYTNNEQFF. The DNA for the CDR3 is TGTGCCAGCGGCGGGTATACTAACAATGAGCAGTTCTTC. Full variable domain (rest looked up from reference TRBV7-9 and TRBJ2-1): DTGVSQNPRHKITKRGQNVTFRCDPISEHNRLYWYRQTLGQGPEFLTYFQNEAQLEKSRLLSDRFSAERPKGSFSTLEIQRTEQGDSAMYLCASGGYTNNEQFFGPGTRLTVL.

The genes are TRBV4-2 and TRBJ1-1, with 12 bases identical to TRBD1. This CDR3 contains 15 residues. Per the germline V gene, CDR1 is LGHNA and CDR2 is YNFKEQ. V gave up 3 bases and J gave up 2 bases; unmatched junction bases: 1. The CDR3 reads CASSQGTGGNTEAFF. The CDR3 DNA reads as TGTGCCAGCAGCCAGGGGACAGGGGGCAACACTGAAGCTTTCTTT.

The genes are TRBV27 and TRBJ1-5, with 7 bases fitting TRBD1. CDR1 is MNHEY, CDR2 SMNVEV, per germline (reference sequence). CDR3 length: 14 residues. The V segment lost 5 bases and the J segment 4 bases; nucleotides outside the gene matches: 5. CDR3 residues: CASSPGQENQPQHF. In DNA, the CDR3 is TGTGCCAGCAGTCCCGGACAGGAGAATCAGCCCCAGCATTTT.

The J gene is TRBJ1-1, the V gene TRBV19, with 12 bases identical to TRBD1. The germline V gene has CDR1 LNHDA and CDR2 SQIVND (reference sequence). The length of the CDR3 is 19 residues. After removal of 5 bases from V and 6 bases from J, the junction contained 19 bases not matched to a gene. The CDR3 spells CASSRPWPGQGAALAEAFF. CDR3 DNA sequence: TGTGCCAGTAGTCGCCCCTGGCCGGGACAGGGGGCAGCGTTGGCTGAAGCTTTCTTT.

V usage is TRBV7-9 and J usage is TRBJ2-1, with D possibly matching TRBD2 (5 bases). There are 18 residues in the CDR3. Looked up from germline, CDR1 is SEHNR and CDR2 is FQNEAQ (reference sequence). With 2 bases removed from V and 0 bases from J, the gap between germline ends came to 17 bases. CDR3 loop: CASSLSLPRDYSYNEQFF. The CDR3 nucleotides read TGTGCCAGCAGCTTAAGCCTACCCCGCGACTACTCCTACAATGAGCAGTTCTTC.

This clone was seen only a few times. The chain employs TRBV5-8 and TRBJ1-1, with D uncertain. The length of the CDR3 is 12 residues. Trimming took 2 bases from V and 5 from J, leaving 7 bases between them. Per germline, CDR1 SGHTS and CDR2 YDEGEE. As DNA, the CDR3 is TGTGCCAGCAGCTTCTTGCGGACTGAAGCTTTCTTT. It yields the protein CASSFLRTEAFF.